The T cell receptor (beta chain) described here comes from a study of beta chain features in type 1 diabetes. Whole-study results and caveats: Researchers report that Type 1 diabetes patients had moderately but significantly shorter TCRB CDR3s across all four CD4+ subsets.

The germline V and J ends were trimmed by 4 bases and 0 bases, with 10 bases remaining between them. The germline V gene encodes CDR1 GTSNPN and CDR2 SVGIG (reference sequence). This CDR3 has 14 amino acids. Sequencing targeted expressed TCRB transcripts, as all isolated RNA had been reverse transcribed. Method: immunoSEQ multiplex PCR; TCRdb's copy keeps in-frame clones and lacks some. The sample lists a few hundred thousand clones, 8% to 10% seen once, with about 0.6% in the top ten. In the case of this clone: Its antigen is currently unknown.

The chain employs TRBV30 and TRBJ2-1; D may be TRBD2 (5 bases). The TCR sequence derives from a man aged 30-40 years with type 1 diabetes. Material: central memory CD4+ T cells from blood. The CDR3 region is CAWTEGVSYNEQFF. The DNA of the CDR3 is TGTGCCTGGACAGAGGGCGTCTCCTACAATGAGCAGTTCTTC.